This T cell receptor (beta chain) was sequenced for a study of lymphopenia after photon versus proton radiotherapy. Turning to this clone: Its specificity is unknown.

Profiling relied on immunoSEQ multiplex PCR, and the TCRdb table lists in-frame clones only, not all of them. The sample consists of 75,000 or so clones, around 80% of them appearing once. Study outcomes and limitations: Survival link was tested only in deceased patients; proton benefit remains a possibility. After lymphocyte nadir, photon-treated repertoires showed oligoclonal expansion, especially CD8+ Temra. Proton therapy kept repertoires fairly stable, unlike photons, which gained effector/memory cells.

Germline CDR1 reads SGHTA; CDR2 reads FQGTGA. V was pared by 9 bases and J by 9 bases, with 27 bases between. This CDR3 is built from 17 residues. Sequences were derived from peripheral blood, sampled from a patient treated with proton-based radiotherapy. This TCR derives from a man aged 60-69 years with pancreatic cancer. The genes are TRBV7-3 and TRBJ1-6; D is undetermined. Written as DNA, the CDR3 is TGTGCCAGTTTTAGTCCAGCAGGAACAGAATGGGGTTCACCCCTCCACTTT. It specifies CASFSPAGTEWGSPLHF.